This T cell receptor (beta chain) was retrieved from a study of shared clonotypes between healthy human individuals. General study findings and limits: Limited genetic and exposure-history diversity came from having few donors.

V gave up 4 bases and J gave up 9 bases; unmatched junction bases: 11. The CDR3 covers 15 residues. CDR1 and CDR2 from the germline V gene are SGHTA and FQGNSA. This clone showed up just a few times. The antigen is undetermined. At deep level, the assay was performed. The authors loaded 200 ng DNA, approximately 30,000 T cell genomes, into sorted-subset replicate PCRs. TCRdb's table, derived via immunoSEQ multiplex PCR, lists solely in-frame clones and lacks some. The sample contains under 1,100,000 clones, around 78% of which appear only once. Sequenced input: memory CD4+ T cells from PBMCs. Subset of the sample: CD45RA-negative fraction. This sequence joins TRBV7-2 and TRBJ2-1, with 8 bases lining up with TRBD1. This clonotype originated in a man in his late teens or twenties in good health. Some clones in this sample may be carry-over from other donors' samples. CDR3 loop: CASSSPDRAAGEQFF. DNA of the CDR3: TGTGCCAGCAGCTCGCCGGACAGGGCGGCGGGTGAGCAGTTCTTC.